Following are 19 T cell receptor beta chains from one sample sequenced in a study of blood T cell repertoires in COVID-19. Measured with immunoSEQ multiplex PCR; TCRdb has only the in-frame clones, and not every one. The sample carries a few hundred thousand clones, 85% to 90% recorded once. What was sequenced was peripheral blood. These receptors were obtained from a human donor in a cohort sampled during active COVID-19.

The V and J genes are TRBV21-1 and TRBJ1-5. TRBV21-1 is tagged as a pseudogene. This CDR3 contains 15 residues. The CDR3 DNA reads TGTGCCAGCAGCAAAGGTGGTGAGGCAGCACAGCCCCAGCATTTT. This codes for CASSKGGEAAQPQHF.

V is TRBV2 and J is TRBJ1-5; possibly TRBD1 for D (6 bases). Germline V gene lookup returns CDR1 SNHLY and CDR2 FYNNEI. V lost 6 bases, J lost 8 bases, and 14 bases lay in between. The CDR3 length is 13 residues. This CDR3 is CASREDSFEPQHF. As DNA, the CDR3 is TGTGCCAGCAGGGAGGACAGTTTTGAGCCCCAGCATTTT.

This sequence joins TRBV19 and TRBJ2-3; D perhaps matches TRBD1 (5 bases). Trimming pared 7 bases from V and 5 bases from J, leaving 13 bases between. Germline CDR1 is LNHDA and CDR2 is SQIVND (reference sequence). CDR3 length equals 13 residues. As DNA, the CDR3 is TGTGCCAGTACTTTAGGGGTAGGAGATACGCAGTATTTT. Protein product: CASTLGVGDTQYF. Supplemented by reference TRBV19 and TRBJ2-3, the full variable domain reads DGGITQSPKYLFRKEGQNVTLSCEQNLNHDAMYWYRQDPGQGLRLIYYSQIVNDFQKGDIAEGYSVSREKKESFPLTVTSAQKNPTAFYLCASTLGVGDTQYFGPGTRLTVL.

This sequence joins TRBV28 and TRBJ1-2; the match to TRBD1 covers 7 bases. The germline CDR1 and CDR2 sequences are MDHEN and SYDVKM. The CDR3 sequence is 15 residues long. V was pared by 5 bases and J by 6 bases, with 12 bases of the junction left unmatched. The CDR3 loop reads CASSPRTGVYDGYTF. For the CDR3, the DNA is TGTGCCAGCAGTCCCCGAACAGGGGTTTATGATGGCTACACCTTC.

The chain couples TRBV12-3 or TRBV12-4 to TRBJ1-5; D may be TRBD1 (5 bases). This CDR3 is built from 12 residues. V was shortened by 6 bases and J by 4 bases, with 7 bases between the two germline ends. The CDR3 DNA follows: TGTGCCAGCAGAGCAGGGAATCAGCCCCAGCATTTT. It yields the protein CASRAGNQPQHF.

A single count supports this clone. The chain employs TRBV6-5 and TRBJ1-2; 11 bases agree with TRBD1. CDR1 is MNHEY, CDR2 SVGAGI, per germline. The CDR3 extends over 14 amino acids. Trimming took 8 bases from V and 8 from J; bases not matched to a gene: 10. The CDR3 sequence is CASWRDRGGRGYTF. CDR3 coding DNA: TGTGCCAGCTGGCGGGACAGGGGGGGTAGAGGCTACACCTTC.

V is TRBV6-1 and J is TRBJ1-3; D remains ambiguous. Germline CDR1 and CDR2: MNHNS and SASEGT. Trimming stripped 3 bases from V and 4 bases from J, with 4 bases between. The CDR3 contains 12 residues. CDR3: CASSDRGNTIYF. The CDR3 DNA follows: TGTGCCAGCAGTGACAGAGGAAACACCATATATTTT.

This rearrangement joins TRBV6-5 to TRBJ2-7; tentatively, D is TRBD2 (6 bases). With 6 bases removed from V and 4 bases from J, the gap between germline ends came to 16 bases. Germline loops: CDR1 MNHEY, CDR2 SVGAGI. The CDR3 has 14 amino acids. The CDR3: CASRTGGDSYEQYF. CDR3 DNA sequence: TGTGCCAGCAGAACCGGCGGGGATTCTTACGAGCAGTACTTC.

The rearrangement uses TRBV7-2 and TRBJ2-7, with D maybe TRBD2 (6 bases). The V gene's germline CDR1 is SGHTA and CDR2 FQGNSA. Trimming removed 0 bases from V and 4 bases from J, with 10 bases in between. The CDR3 loop spans 14 amino acids. CDR3 coding DNA: TGTGCCAGCAGCTTAGCGGGGGGACGATACGAGCAGTACTTC. This sequence encodes CASSLAGGRYEQYF. Using reference TRBV7-2 and TRBJ2-7 for the parts outside the CDR3, the full variable domain is GAGVSQSPSNKVTEKGKDVELRCDPISGHTALYWYRQSLGQGLEFLIYFQGNSAPDKSGLPSDRFSAERTGGSVSTLTIQRTQQEDSAVYLCASSLAGGRYEQYFGPGTRLTVT.

This chain links TRBV2 with TRBJ1-4; 7 positions agree with TRBD1. The length of the CDR3 is 13 residues. J was trimmed by 8 bases and V by 8 bases; bases with no gene match: 8. CDR1 is SNHLY, CDR2 FYNNEI, per germline. CDR3 loop: CASATGNNEKLFF. The CDR3 coding sequence is TGTGCCAGCGCGACAGGGAATAACGAAAAACTGTTTTTT.

The chain recombines TRBV11-2 with TRBJ1-3; D possibly corresponds to TRBD1 (5 bases). The CDR3 is 16 residues long. V dropped 5 bases and J dropped 0 bases, with 14 bases sitting between them. Germline CDR1 SGHAT, CDR2 FQNNGV. The CDR3 here is CASSPPGGTSGNTIYF. In nucleotides, the CDR3 is TGTGCCAGCAGCCCACCCGGGGGAACCTCTGGAAACACCATATATTTT.

The count of this clone is one. The V gene is TRBV6-4, the J gene TRBJ2-1, with TRBD2 identical over 12 bases. CDR3 size: 16 residues. The junction had 4 bases not matched to a gene; V was cut back by 2 bases and J by 5 bases. Per germline, CDR1 MRHNA and CDR2 SNTAGT. The CDR3 DNA reads as TGTGCCAGCAGTGACACCCTAGCGGGGGGGGACAATGAGCAGTTCTTC. It specifies CASSDTLAGGDNEQFF.

V gene TRBV4-1 combines with J gene TRBJ1-6; D is unclear. Germline-derived CDR1 and CDR2 are MGHRA and YSYEKL. The CDR3 loop spans 13 amino acids. Between the trimmed V and J ends, which lost 2 bases and 10 bases, there was a span of 9 bases. CDR3 DNA sequence: TGCGCCAGCAGCCAAAGTAGAGGATCACCCCTCCACTTT. Protein: CASSQSRGSPLHF.

The chain couples TRBV6-5 to TRBJ2-7; the match to TRBD2 covers 10 bases. Trimming cost V 5 bases and J 5 bases; bases outside gene matches: 6. CDR3 length: 14 residues. Germline CDR1 and CDR2: MNHEY and SVGAGI. CDR3 residues: CASSIAGGFDEQYF. For the CDR3, the DNA is TGTGCCAGCAGTATAGCGGGGGGTTTCGACGAGCAGTACTTC.

Regarding this clone: In the same sample, other DNA sequences code for this CDR3. The chain combines TRBV12-3 or TRBV12-4 with TRBJ2-2; 8 positions match TRBD2. The V and J ends lost 5 bases and 6 bases, in that order; junction bases with no gene match: 2. The CDR3 length is 13 residues. The CDR3 DNA reads as TGTGCCAGCAGTCTTAGCGGGGCCGGGGAGCTGTTTTTT. It encodes CASSLSGAGELFF.

V and J are TRBV2 and TRBJ2-1; TRBD1 agrees at 7 bases. J was trimmed by 3 bases and V by 7 bases; bases with no gene match: 6. Germline CDR1 and CDR2: SNHLY and FYNNEI. This CDR3 is 14 amino acids long. The CDR3 sequence is CASTTGQYYNEQFF. The CDR3 DNA reads TGTGCCAGCACGACGGGACAGTACTACAATGAGCAGTTCTTC. Looking up the rest from reference TRBV2 and TRBJ2-1 gives the full variable domain: EPEVTQTPSHQVTQMGQEVILRCVPISNHLYFYWYRQILGQKVEFLVSFYNNEISEKSEIFDDQFSVERPDGSNFTLKIRSTKLEDSAMYFCASTTGQYYNEQFFGPGTRLTVL.

The chain combines TRBV6-5 with TRBJ2-5, with D perhaps TRBD1 (5 bases). The CDR3 length is 13 residues. With 5 bases removed from V and 4 bases from J, the gap between germline ends came to 11 bases. Germline CDR1 reads MNHEY; CDR2 reads SVGAGI. The CDR3 DNA reads as TGTGCCAGCAGTAACAACAGGCTAGAGACCCAGTACTTC. Its translation: CASSNNRLETQYF.

V is TRBV9 and J is TRBJ1-3; unclear D gene. There are 15 residues in the CDR3. Germline CDR1 SGDLS, CDR2 YYNGEE. V lost 2 bases and J lost 8, with 17 bases in between. In DNA form, the CDR3 reads TGTGCCAGCAGCGTCAGCTCCGATGGAGTGGACACCATATATTTT. Protein sequence: CASSVSSDGVDTIYF. Complete variable domain (other parts from reference TRBV9 and TRBJ1-3): DSGVTQTPKHLITATGQRVTLRCSPRSGDLSVYWYQQSLDQGLQFLIQYYNGEERAKGNILERFSAQQFPDLHSELNLSSLELGDSALYFCASSVSSDGVDTIYFGEGSWLTVV.

V and J are TRBV4-2 and TRBJ2-2; TRBD2 agrees at 11 bases. Trimming removed 6 bases from V and 7 bases from J; junction bases left unmatched: 4. This CDR3 is 14 amino acids long. Germline CDR1 reads LGHNA; CDR2 reads YNFKEQ. Here the CDR3 DNA reads TGTGCCAGCAGTCCGGGACTAGCGGACGGGGAGCTGTTTTTT. This translates into CASSPGLADGELFF.